The 12 T cell receptor beta chains below all came from one sample that was sequenced in a study of identical twins. One entry per CDR3 protein results from TCRdb running MiXCR on the 5' RACE reads. The sample comprises 1,800,000 or so distinct CDR3 sequences, about 32% of which are singletons, and about 0.27% rests with the top ten. Sequencing was performed on cord blood. Every receptor here comes from a newborn girl in good health.

This clonotype was detected ten times or more. V is TRBV29-1 and J is TRBJ2-7; TRBD1 matches at 7 bases. The CDR3 covers 11 residues. The germline gives CDR1 SQVTM, CDR2 ANQGSEA. J lost 5 bases, V lost 5 bases, and 3 bases had no gene match. The CDR3: CSVHTGDEQYF. In nucleotides, the CDR3 is TGCAGCGTTCACACAGGGGACGAGCAGTACTTC.

The gene calls are TRBV5-1 and TRBJ2-1; D ambiguous. Between the trimmed V and J ends, which lost 4 bases and 11 bases, there was a span of 10 bases. The CDR3 consists of 11 residues. Germline V CDR1 and CDR2: SGHRS, YFSETQ. The CDR3 nucleotides read TGCGCCAGCAGCCTAACCGGCCAGCAGTTCTTC. Residues: CASSLTGQQFF.

The genes are TRBV6-5 and TRBJ1-2, with D unresolved. Germline lookup yields CDR1 MNHEY and CDR2 SVGAGI. The V end was cut by 0 bases, the J end by 0 bases, with 8 bases between. This CDR3 has 15 residues. The CDR3 region is CASSYSSRANYGYTF. For the CDR3, the DNA is TGTGCCAGCAGTTACTCGAGTAGGGCTAACTATGGCTACACCTTC.

The chain uses TRBV28 and TRBJ2-4; the D gene is possibly TRBD2 (5 bases). V was trimmed by 5 bases and J by 6 bases, leaving 17 bases between them. Germline CDR1 MDHEN, CDR2 SYDVKM. The CDR3 sequence is 15 residues long. The CDR3 is CASSLGSPIRNIQYF. In DNA, the CDR3 is TGTGCCAGCAGTCTAGGGAGCCCGATTAGAAACATTCAGTACTTC.

The rearrangement links TRBV6-5 to TRBJ1-3; the D is unclear. This CDR3 is 15 amino acids long. The V gene's germline CDR1 is MNHEY and CDR2 SVGAGI. Trimming left V 3 bases short and J 0 bases short, with 9 bases between. The CDR3 here is CASSYQASSGNTIYF. The CDR3 nucleotides are TGTGCCAGCAGTTATCAAGCGAGCTCTGGAAACACCATATATTTT.

This clonotype has ten or more counts. The chain uses TRBV6-6 and TRBJ2-5, with D possibly being TRBD1 (6 bases). This CDR3 has 14 residues. From germline, CDR1 is MNHNY and CDR2 SVGAGI (reference sequence). V dropped 2 bases and J dropped 2 bases, with 9 bases sitting between them. In DNA, the CDR3 is TGTGCCAGCAGTTACCCGGACAGACAAGAGACCCAGTACTTC. Encoded protein: CASSYPDRQETQYF.

This sequence joins TRBV2 and TRBJ2-3; D uncertain. The V end lost 6 bases, the J end lost 8 bases, and 12 bases lay between the germline ends. CDR1 and CDR2 (germline): SNHLY, FYNNEI. CDR3 size: 12 residues. The CDR3 loop is CASSDGPATQYF. The CDR3 coding sequence is TGTGCCAGCAGCGACGGACCCGCTACGCAGTATTTT.

The chain joins TRBV5-1 to TRBJ2-1; TRBD2 agrees at 15 bases. This CDR3 has 17 amino acids. V lost 4 bases and J lost 7; bases outside the gene matches: 9. Germline V gene lookup returns CDR1 SGHRS and CDR2 YFSETQ. CDR3 protein: CASSPGTSGRLGNEQFF. As DNA, the CDR3 is TGCGCCAGCAGCCCTGGGACTAGCGGGAGGCTCGGGAATGAGCAGTTCTTC. The full variable domain, its missing parts supplied by reference TRBV5-1 and TRBJ2-1, is KAGVTQTPRYLIKTRGQQVTLSCSPISGHRSVSWYQQTPGQGLQFLFEYFSETQRNKGNFPGRFSGRQFSNSRSEMNVSTLELGDSALYLCASSPGTSGRLGNEQFFGPGTRLTVL.

The sample holds many counts of this clonotype. The chain employs TRBV18 and TRBJ1-2; D uncertain. The germline CDR1 and CDR2 sequences are KGHSH and LQKENI. The CDR3 sequence is 13 residues long. V lost 3 bases to trimming and J lost 0 bases, with 5 bases between them. CDR3 amino acids: CASSPDPNYGYTF. Here the CDR3 DNA reads TGTGCCAGCTCACCCGACCCTAACTATGGCTACACCTTC.

This clonotype was counted only a few times. The genes are TRBV7-8 and TRBJ2-1; TRBD2 aligns across 8 bases. V lost 2 bases to trimming and J lost 7 bases; unmatched junction nucleotides: 7. Germline CDR1 reads SGHVS; CDR2 reads FQNEAQ. This CDR3 has 15 residues. CDR3 residues: CASSLILREDNEQFF. The CDR3 coding sequence is TGTGCCAGCAGCTTAATTTTGCGGGAGGATAATGAGCAGTTCTTC.

The chain couples TRBV12-3 or TRBV12-4 to TRBJ2-7; tentatively, D is TRBD1 or TRBD2 (7 bases each). The CDR3 runs to 15 residues. V was clipped by 7 bases and J by 7 bases, with 23 bases between them. Here the CDR3 DNA reads TGTGCCAGCACAGGGGGTTTGGGGGGGAACAATGAGCAGTACTTC. Residues: CASTGGLGGNNEQYF.

A few counts support this clonotype. The rearrangement links TRBV6-6 to TRBJ1-5; perhaps TRBD1 as D (5 bases). This CDR3 has 15 amino acids. CDR1 MNHNY and CDR2 SVGAGI come from the germline V gene (reference sequence). The germline V and J ends were trimmed by 6 bases and 0 bases, with 12 bases remaining between them. CDR3 DNA: TGTGCCAGCAGCAGACAGACCTTTAGCAATCAGCCCCAGCATTTT. Translated, it gives CASSRQTFSNQPQHF.